The 13 T cell receptor beta chains presented below share a single source sample, sequenced in a study of T-cell reconstitution after alpha-beta-depleted transplantation in children (TCRdb year 2016). The protocol used for the library was PCR. Sequencing was performed on an Illumina HiSeq 2500. TCR library preparation used molecular barcoding, with unique molecular identifiers applied to normalize quantification of the TCRbeta repertoire. TCRdb ran its own pipeline on the public reads, namely fastp trimming at Q25 and MiXCR clone calling, and kept in-frame beta chains. Every CDR3 protein is listed once, alongside the most common genes and DNA of its rows. This sample comprises fewer than 1 million distinct CDR3 sequences, 15% to 20% of them detected only once. The ten largest clonotypes hold approximately 5% of the sample. What the treatment or condition label conveys for this sample: allogeneic hematopoietic cell transplantation with graft depleted of TCRalphabeta T cells and CD19 B cells.

The source material was PBMCs, mostly from graft donor cells, sampled 360 days after TCRalphabeta/CD19-depleted stem cell transplant. Receptors originate from a male patient younger than 18 who had a stem cell transplant for acute lymphoblastic leukemia, so the T cells may come from the graft donor.

There are many counts of this clonotype. This chain joins TRBV4-1 and TRBJ2-1; tentative D call: TRBD1 (5 bases). The germline CDR1 and CDR2 sequences are MGHRA and YSYEKL. The CDR3 is 15 amino acids. V was pared by 1 base and J by 3 bases, with 10 bases between. CDR3 in amino acids: CASSQAGNGYNEQFF. CDR3 sequence (DNA): TGCGCCAGCAGCCAAGCAGGGAATGGCTACAATGAGCAGTTCTTC.

This clonotype was picked up a small number of times. This sequence joins TRBV5-1 and TRBJ2-5, with 10 bases aligning to TRBD1. Germline V gene lookup returns CDR1 SGHRS and CDR2 YFSETQ. The CDR3 contains 15 residues. Trimming cost V 0 bases and J 5 bases; bases outside gene matches: 4. The CDR3 region is CASSLAGQGEETQYF. The CDR3 region has the DNA TGCGCCAGCAGCTTGGCCGGACAGGGGGAGGAGACCCAGTACTTC. The whole variable domain, remainder taken from reference TRBV5-1 and TRBJ2-5, is KAGVTQTPRYLIKTRGQQVTLSCSPISGHRSVSWYQQTPGQGLQFLFEYFSETQRNKGNFPGRFSGRQFSNSRSEMNVSTLELGDSALYLCASSLAGQGEETQYFGPGTRLLVL.

DNA of the CDR3: TGCAGCGTTACGGACGCAACTAATGAAAAACTGTTTTTT. Amino acid sequence: CSVTDATNEKLFF. The chain carries TRBV29-1 and TRBJ1-4; no clear D gene. With 5 bases removed from V and 0 bases from J, the gap between germline ends came to 7 bases. The CDR3 spans 13 residues. CDR1 and CDR2 (germline): SQVTM, ANQGSEA.

This clonotype has a handful of counts. CDR3 DNA: TGTGCCAGCAGTTTGAAAAGGGATCAGCCCCAGCATTTT. Its protein is CASSLKRDQPQHF. The rearrangement links TRBV12-3 or TRBV12-4 to TRBJ1-5, with D hard to call. V was pared by 3 bases and J by 5 bases, with 8 bases between. CDR3 size: 13 residues.

This clonotype was observed a few times. The chain is built from TRBV6-2 or TRBV6-3 and TRBJ2-2; D may be TRBD1 (5 bases). V was clipped by 2 bases and J by 7 bases, with 20 bases between them. Germline lookup yields CDR1 MNHEY and CDR2 SVGEGT. The CDR3 length is 17 residues. The CDR3 loop is CASSYLTISGQGGELFF. In DNA, the CDR3 is TGTGCCAGCAGTTACCTAACCATCAGTGGGCAGGGCGGGGAGCTGTTTTTT.

The chain has TRBV5-1 and TRBJ2-7; 9 positions match TRBD1. Germline V lookup: CDR1 SGHRS, CDR2 YFSETQ. Trimming took 2 bases from V and 7 from J; bases not matched to a gene: 10. The CDR3 is 15 amino acids. In nucleotides, the CDR3 is TGCGCCAGCAGCTTCTTGCCATCGGGACAGGGTGAGCAGTACTTC. It translates to CASSFLPSGQGEQYF.

This clonotype has only a few counts. The chain couples TRBV7-6 to TRBJ2-1; 8 bases align to TRBD1. J lost 5 bases, V lost 1 base, and 4 bases had no gene match. This CDR3 is 15 amino acids long. Germline CDR1 SGHVS, CDR2 FNYEAQ. The CDR3 coding sequence is TGTGCCAGCAGCTTAGACGGGACAGGAAACAATGAGCAGTTCTTC. Its protein product is CASSLDGTGNNEQFF.

This sequence joins TRBV3-1 and TRBJ2-3; 13 bases agree with TRBD2. V was clipped by 0 bases and J by 3 bases; unmatched bases: 18. Germline V gives CDR1 LGHDT, CDR2 YNNKEL (reference sequence). The CDR3 is 22 residues long. The CDR3 bases are TGTGCCAGCAGCCAAGATTTAGGATTTAGACTAGCGGGAGGCCCAGGGACAGATACGCAGTATTTT. It specifies CASSQDLGFRLAGGPGTDTQYF.

This clonotype has a count of ten or more. The chain is built from TRBV5-1 and TRBJ2-1; TRBD1 might be the D (7 bases). V was trimmed by 0 bases and J by 13 bases, leaving 14 bases between them. CDR3 length: 13 residues. Germline CDR1 and CDR2: SGHRS and YFSETQ. The CDR3 protein is CASSLAGGQSQFF. The CDR3 DNA reads as TGCGCCAGCAGCTTGGCCGGGGGACAGTCTCAGTTCTTC.

This clonotype has more than one count but fewer than ten. The chain uses TRBV12-3 or TRBV12-4 and TRBJ2-7; D is possibly TRBD2 (6 bases). CDR3 length: 16 residues. The V end lost 4 bases, the J end lost 1 base, and 17 bases lay between the germline ends. DNA for the CDR3: TGTGCCAGCAGTTCCTCCTACGGCGGGATATCCTACGAGCAGTACTTC. It is translated as CASSSSYGGISYEQYF.

This clonotype was recorded at least ten times. The CDR3 spells CASSGYYEQYF. Here the CDR3 DNA reads TGTGCCAGCAGTGGTTATTACGAGCAGTACTTC. This chain uses TRBV25-1 with TRBJ2-7; D ambiguous. Germline V gene sequence: CDR1 MGHDK, CDR2 SYGVNS. V was trimmed by 4 bases and J by 4 bases, leaving 5 bases between them. The CDR3 consists of 11 residues.

This clonotype was picked up a small number of times. The genes are TRBV20-1 and TRBJ2-5; 14 bases are shared with TRBD2. Germline V gives CDR1 DFQATT, CDR2 SNEGSKA (reference sequence). The junction had 7 bases not matched to a gene; V was cut back by 3 bases and J by 1 base. The CDR3 contains 17 residues. The CDR3 DNA follows: TGCAGTGCTAGCCCCGGGACTAGCGGGAGTATCCAAGAGACCCAGTACTTC. Protein product: CSASPGTSGSIQETQYF.

This clonotype was counted a few times. This rearrangement joins TRBV28 to TRBJ1-3; no clear D. The CDR3 is 14 residues long. Between the trimmed V and J ends, which lost 5 bases and 0 bases, there was a span of 8 bases. Looked up from germline, CDR1 is MDHEN and CDR2 is SYDVKM. As DNA, the CDR3 is TGTGCCAGCAGTCCCCCCGTCTCTGGAAACACCATATATTTT. It yields the protein CASSPPVSGNTIYF. Using reference TRBV28 and TRBJ1-3 for the parts outside the CDR3, the full variable domain is DVKVTQSSRYLVKRTGEKVFLECVQDMDHENMFWYRQDPGLGLRLIYFSYDVKMKEKGDIPEGYSVSREKKERFSLILESASTNQTSMYLCASSPPVSGNTIYFGEGSWLTVV.